One sample yielded the 27 T cell receptor gamma chains listed below, sequenced in a study of gamma-delta chains in newborns, infants, children. TCRdb re-called clones from the reads using CATT. The data hold several hundred gamma-chain clones, with more than 35% observed a single time. The sequenced sample consisted of blood. These receptors came from a child who was a newborn, infant or young child, either healthy, febrile or measles-vaccinated (not recorded which).

This clone appeared a few times. V and J are TRGV9 and TRGJP. Since TCRdb gives no J gene, matching the DNA to germline was used here to assign it. CDR3 length: 16 residues. Germline V lookup: CDR1 GITISATS, CDR2 ISYDGTV (reference sequence). V gave up 4 bases and J gave up 9 bases; unmatched junction bases: 9. The CDR3 DNA sequence: TGTGCCTTGTGGGACCACCTTGGGTTGGGCAAAAAAATCAAGGTATTT. It specifies CALWDHLGLGKKIKVF.

Comment on this clone: A read error may account for a junction end that differs from germline. This sample also contains other DNA sequences that code for the same CDR3. The genes are TRGV9 and TRGJP. TCRdb leaves out the J gene; it was filled in here by matching the DNA to germline. CDR3 length: 16 residues. Germline V gene data show CDR1 as GITISATS and CDR2 as ISYDGTV (reference sequence). CDR3 sequence (DNA): TGCGCCTTGTGGGAGGTACAAGAGTTGGGCAAAAAAATCAAGGTATTT. This encodes CALWEVQELGKKIKVF.

Worth noting for this clone: A far larger clone is just one base off, so this is likely a read error. The V call is TRGV9, the J call TRGJP. Here the J gene came from matching the DNA to germline, since TCRdb omits it. From germline, CDR1 is GITISATS and CDR2 ISYDGTV (reference sequence). The CDR3 length is 15 residues. CDR3 sequence: CALWEQGLGKKIKVF. CDR3 DNA sequence: TGTGCCTTGTGGGAGCAAGGGTTGGGCAAAAAAATCAAGGTATTT.

Turning to this clone: A much larger clone lies a single base off, so this may be a read error. The chain joins TRGV3 to TRGJP. CDR3 length: 17 amino acids. Germline V gives CDR1 VTNTFY, CDR2 YDVSTARD (reference sequence). J lost 4 bases, V lost 2 bases, and 5 bases had no gene match. The CDR3 sequence: CATWDMPQELGKKIKVF. CDR3 coding DNA: TGTGCCACCTGGGACATGCCTCAAGAGTTGGGCAAAAAAATCAAGGTATTT.

In its sample, this clone is large. This same CDR3 is encoded by further DNA sequences in the sample. The chain carries TRGV3 and TRGJP2. V shed 0 bases and J 0 bases; nucleotides not matched to a gene: 7. Per germline, CDR1 VTNTFY and CDR2 YDVSTARD (reference sequence). The CDR3 is made up of 17 amino acids. CDR3 bases: TGTGCCACCTGGGACAGGCACGGAAATAGTAGTGATTGGATCAAGACGTTT. Protein product: CATWDRHGNSSDWIKTF.

This clone qualifies as hyperexpanded. The same CDR3 can be traced to other DNA sequences in this sample. This rearrangement joins TRGV9 to TRGJP. V was pared by 3 bases and J by 4 bases, with 0 bases of the junction left unmatched. CDR3 length: 15 amino acids. CDR1 and CDR2 from the germline V gene are GITISATS and ISYDGTV (reference sequence). CDR3 in DNA: TGTGCCTTGTGGGAGCAAGAGTTGGGCAAAAAAATCAAGGTATTT. Encoded protein: CALWEQELGKKIKVF.

This clone has just a few counts. Just one base apart from a much larger clone, this may be a read error. CDR3 protein: CALCEGPQGKKLF. The DNA of the CDR3 is TGTGCCTTGTGTGAGGGACCCCAGGGTAAGAAACTCTTT. The rearrangement uses TRGV9 and TRGJ1 or TRGJ2. CDR1 and CDR2 from the germline V gene are GITISATS and ISYDGTV (reference sequence). The CDR3 spans 13 residues.

To note about this clone: This likely traces to a read error, being one base from a far larger clone. J gene calling gave no result, while the V gene is TRGV2. CDR1 is EGSNGY and CDR2 is YDSYNSKV in the germline V gene. The CDR3 extends over 9 amino acids. In DNA, the CDR3 is TGTGCCACCTGGGACGGGCCACTCTTC. Translation gives CATWDGPLF.

Regarding this clone: This sequence may be a read error, since a much larger clone differs from it by one base. This rearrangement joins TRGV9 to TRGJ1 or TRGJ2. The J gene is not listed in TCRdb, so it was assigned here from a DNA match to germline. The germline gives CDR1 GITISATS, CDR2 ISYDGTV (reference sequence). This CDR3 contains 10 residues. This CDR3 is CAWDYYKKLF. In DNA form, the CDR3 reads TGCGCCTGGGATTATTATAAGAAACTCTTT.

On this clone: This specimen includes other DNA sequences encoding the same CDR3. Called V gene: TRGV9; the J gene was not called. Germline CDR1 reads GITISATS; CDR2 reads ISYDGTV (reference sequence). This CDR3 has 15 amino acids. The CDR3, as DNA: TGTGCCTTGTGGTCAAGGGTGGTGGGCAAAAAAATAAAGGTCTTT. The encoded protein is CALWSRVVGKKIKVF.

A remark on this clone: Only one base separates this from a far larger clonotype, so it likely reflects a read error. The gene calls are TRGV2 and TRGJP2. The J gene comes from matching the DNA to germline here; TCRdb lacks it. The germline CDR1 and CDR2 sequences are EGSNGY and YDSYNSKV. The CDR3 contains 15 residues. The CDR3 DNA follows: TGTGCCACCCGGGACGGGAGGGGTAGTGATTGGATCAAGACGTTT. Translated, it gives CATRDGRGSDWIKTF.

Here the CDR3 reads CATWDEIQWFKIF. CDR3 nucleotide sequence: TGTGCCACCTGGGACGAAATACAGTGGTTCAAGATATTT. The V call is TRGV2, the J call TRGJP1. As TCRdb names no J gene, one was assigned here on the basis of a DNA match to germline. J lost 11 bases, V lost 2 bases, and 8 bases had no gene match. The germline V gene encodes CDR1 EGSNGY and CDR2 YDSYNSKV. The CDR3 spans 13 residues.

This clone was observed a few times. TCRdb's protein, taken from a much larger clone, differs from this DNA's translation at residue 11, likely owing to a read error; the protein displayed comes from the DNA. This chain uses TRGV9 with TRGJ1 or TRGJ2. The CDR3 covers 13 residues. The germline V gene has CDR1 GITISATS and CDR2 ISYDGTV (reference sequence). The trim removed 0 bases at V and 16 bases at J, leaving 15 bases unmatched. The CDR3 nucleotides read TGTGCCTTGTGGGAGGTGCAAAGTTCAGGGAACCTCTTT. Encoded protein: CALWEVQSSGNLF.

This clone showed up just a few times. This likely reflects a read error, since a far larger clone is one base away. The chain uses TRGV8 and TRGJP1. The J call is doubtful: the DNA matches TRGJP better. Germline V gene data show CDR1 as VENAVY and CDR2 as YDSYNSRV. The CDR3 runs 13 residues. The CDR3 bases are TGTGCCACCTGGGATACCACTGGTTGGTTCAAGGTATTT. It codes for CATWDTTGWFKVF.

In regard to this clone: Translating this DNA gives a protein that differs at residue 5 from the TCRdb one, which belongs to a much larger clone; a read error is likely, and the protein shown is this translation. The chain carries TRGV9 and TRGJP. TCRdb records no J gene; here it was assigned by comparing the DNA to germline. Germline assignment: CDR1 GITISATS and CDR2 ISYDGTV (reference sequence). The CDR3 runs to 16 residues. J was trimmed by 4 bases and V by 4 bases; bases with no gene match: 4. The CDR3 region has the DNA TGTGCCTTGTGGGATGTCCAAGAGTTGGGCAAAAAAATCAAGGTATTT. This codes for CALWDVQELGKKIKVF.

In regard to this clone: This may be a read error, as it is one base from a much larger clone. The sample has other DNA sequences that encode this CDR3 too. The chain couples TRGV2 to TRGJP2. The J gene, left out of TCRdb, was set here by checking the DNA against germline. V lost 0 bases and J lost 12; bases outside the gene matches: 13. CDR1 EGSNGY and CDR2 YDSYNSKV come from the germline V gene. The CDR3 is 15 amino acids. Here the CDR3 reads CATWDGLVPSGIKTF. CDR3 bases: TGTGCCACCTGGGACGGGCTGGTCCCCTCTGGGATCAAGACGTTT.

This chain joins TRGV2 and TRGJP2. The J gene, absent from TCRdb, was called here by matching the DNA to germline. This CDR3 is 12 amino acids long. CDR1 and CDR2 (germline): EGSNGY, YDSYNSKV. J lost 12 bases, V lost 0 bases, and 4 bases had no gene match. The CDR3 reads CATWDGPRIKTF. For the CDR3, the DNA is TGTGCCACCTGGGACGGGCCGAGGATCAAGACGTTT.

Sample share makes this clone large. The DNA for the CDR3 is TGTGCCACCTGGGACCGGTATTATTATAAGAAACTCTTT. Residues: CATWDRYYYKKLF. The genes are TRGV2 and TRGJ1 or TRGJ2. CDR3 length equals 13 residues. Germline CDR1 reads EGSNGY; CDR2 reads YDSYNSKV. With V trimmed by 3 bases and J by 2 bases, 4 bases remained unmatched.

As for this clone: A read error is the likely source, as a far larger clone sits one nucleotide away. V gene TRGV2 combines with J gene TRGJP2. Matching the DNA to germline supplied the J gene, which TCRdb does not give. This CDR3 spans 15 amino acids. Per the germline V gene, CDR1 is EGSNGY and CDR2 is YDSYNSKV. Written as DNA, the CDR3 is TGTGCCACCTGGGACGGGAGGGGTAGGGATTGGATCAAGACGTTT. Translation gives CATWDGRGRDWIKTF.

This clone is categorized as large. The genes are TRGV3 and TRGJ1 or TRGJ2. The germline CDR1 and CDR2 sequences are VTNTFY and YDVSTARD (reference sequence). The V gene end was trimmed by 0 bases and the J gene end by 3 bases; junction bases not matched to a gene: 5. The CDR3 length is 14 residues. The DNA of the CDR3 is TGTGCCACCTGGGACAGGCCGAGTTATTATAAGAAACTCTTT. This gives the protein CATWDRPSYYKKLF.

Turning to this clone: This may come from a read error, since a much larger clone is one base off. The rearrangement links TRGV3 to TRGJP2. As TCRdb names no J gene, one was assigned here on the basis of a DNA match to germline. Looked up from germline, CDR1 is VTNTFY and CDR2 is YDVSTARD (reference sequence). The CDR3 is 14 residues long. Here the CDR3 reads CATWDSSSDWIKTF. As DNA, the CDR3 is TGTGCCACCTGGGACAGCAGTAGCGATTGGATCAAGACGTTT.

The chain uses TRGV8 and TRGJP1. TCRdb records no J gene; here it was assigned by comparing the DNA to germline. The CDR3 has 15 amino acids. Germline V CDR1 and CDR2: VENAVY, YDSYNSRV. The V and J ends lost 0 bases and 9 bases, in that order; junction bases with no gene match: 10. CDR3: CATWDRYTTCWFKIF. For the CDR3, the DNA is TGTGCCACCTGGGATAGGTATACCACGTGTTGGTTCAAGATATTT.

As concerns this clone: This likely came from a read error, as a far larger clone is one base away. The sample carries other DNA sequences with the same CDR3. This chain joins TRGV8 and TRGJ1 or TRGJ2. This CDR3 region has 11 residues. Per the germline V gene, CDR1 is VENAVY and CDR2 is YDSYNSRV. CDR3 DNA sequence: TGCGCCACCTGGGATTATTATAAGAAACTCTTT. It codes for CATWDYYKKLF.

This clone has more than one count but fewer than ten. One junction end disagrees with the germline gene, perhaps due to a read error. This chain links TRGV9 with TRGJP. TCRdb supplies no J gene; here it was assigned by aligning the nucleotide sequence to germline. The CDR3 loop spans 16 amino acids. Germline V lookup: CDR1 GITISATS, CDR2 ISYDGTV (reference sequence). DNA of the CDR3: TGTGCCCTGTGGGAGGTTCGGGAGTTGGGCAAAAAAATCAAGGTATTT. The encoded protein is CALWEVRELGKKIKVF.

In regard to this clone: Given a much more abundant clone one base away, this may be a read error. The same CDR3 arises from other DNA sequences in this sample as well. J is TRGJP2 and V is TRGV3. V was pared by 0 bases and J by 0 bases, with 7 bases of the junction left unmatched. Germline CDR1 VTNTFY, CDR2 YDVSTARD (reference sequence). The CDR3 runs to 17 residues. CDR3 nucleotide sequence: TGTGCCACCTGGGACAGGCATGGAAATAGTAGTGATTGGATCAAGACGTTT. It codes for CATWDRHGNSSDWIKTF.

The V and J genes are TRGV2 and TRGJ1 or TRGJ2. TCRdb records no J gene; here it was assigned by comparing the DNA to germline. CDR1 EGSNGY and CDR2 YDSYNSKV come from the germline V gene. Trimming cost V 0 bases and J 6 bases; bases outside gene matches: 8. The CDR3 has 14 residues. The CDR3: CATWDGPSAYKKLF. The CDR3, as DNA: TGTGCCACCTGGGACGGGCCTTCAGCTTATAAGAAACTCTTT.

This clone is large in the sample. J is TRGJP and V is TRGV9. V lost 2 bases, J lost 6 bases, and 1 base stayed unmatched. Germline-derived CDR1 and CDR2 are GITISATS and ISYDGTV (reference sequence). The CDR3 contains 15 residues. CDR3 residues: CALWEGELGKKIKVF. The CDR3 DNA reads TGTGCCTTGTGGGAGGGAGAGTTGGGCAAAAAAATCAAGGTATTT.